These T cell receptor beta chains were read from a single sample in a study of OX40 agonist ivuxolimab in advanced cancers. Profiling relied on immunoSEQ multiplex PCR, and the TCRdb table lists in-frame clones only, not all of them. The data contain 70,000 or so clones, about 85% of them seen just once; the ten biggest clones take up 2% to 2.5%. Sequencing was performed on CD4+ or CD8+ T cells sorted from blood, taken in a trial of the OX40 agonist ivuxolimab. The receptor source for this set is an adult with an advanced solid tumor such as melanoma, head and neck, liver or kidney cancer. CDR3s include the opening cysteine and the closing phenylalanine or tryptophan. Where a row states a size, it is once, few, many or the class of an expanded clone; other rows omit it.

clone size | J gene | V gene | CDR3 protein
. | TRBJ1-1 | TRBV7-2 | CASSLGRPTVWTEAFF
. | TRBJ2-3 | TRBV5-1 | CASSLEGPGSTDTQYF
. | TRBJ2-7 | TRBV7-2 | CASSFTSGPIYEQYF
. | TRBJ2-1 | TRBV11-2 | CASSLGRQGNEQFF
few | TRBJ1-1 | TRBV19 | CASSILLTGGGTEAFF
. | TRBJ2-7 | TRBV6-1 | CASRSSGAYEQYF
. | TRBJ2-3 | TRBV25-1 | CASSTSGGPDTQYF
. | TRBJ1-5 | TRBV15 | CATSRGGTGGSNQPQHF
. | TRBJ1-2 | TRBV30 | CAWFRDRAANYGYTF
. | TRBJ2-3 | TRBV6-5 | CASRGRQGRDTQYF
. | TRBJ2-2 | TRBV9 | CASSAKGKAPGELFF
. | TRBJ1-1 | TRBV27 | CAVRDRMNTEAFF
once | TRBJ2-3 | TRBV23-1 | CASSRDPQRGGPDTQYF
. | TRBJ2-7 | TRBV28 | CASSAGRTRSSYEQYF
. | TRBJ1-2 | TRBV9 | CASSVGTGVGYGYTF
. | TRBJ2-1 | TRBV2 | CASSERVASYNEQFF
. | TRBJ1-2 | TRBV19 | CASSMVTGNANYGYTF
. | TRBJ1-3 | TRBV9 | CASSVSHLSGNTIYF
. | TRBJ2-5 | TRBV19 | CASSRVQETQYF
. | TRBJ1-2 | TRBV28 | CASSRGRTRGYTF
. | TRBJ1-4 | TRBV9 | CASSVSAGTGGEKLFF
. | TRBJ2-2 | TRBV4-3 | CASSRQGGLFRLAGELFF
. | TRBJ1-1 | TRBV5-4 | CASSSPEKNTEAFF
. | TRBJ1-1 | TRBV25-1 | CASTGREGANTEAFF
. | TRBJ2-5 | TRBV7-8 | CASRIMETQYF
. | TRBJ1-3 | TRBV10-3 | CAISESSDRGTHSSGNTIYF
. | TRBJ1-4 | TRBV18 | CASSPGQGDEKLFF
. | TRBJ1-1 | TRBV30 | CAWSSKGSRQAFF
. | TRBJ1-2 | TRBV6-6 | CASSSPGQGIYGYTF
. | TRBJ1-1 | TRBV28 | CASSLNRENTEAFF
. | TRBJ2-3 | TRBV5-4 | CASSSPRMADTQYF
. | TRBJ1-2 | TRBV20-1 | CSAPGTEGYTF
. | TRBJ2-7 | TRBV6-5 | CASSRDPASYEQYF
. | TRBJ1-4 | TRBV9 | CASSVAGRANEKLFF
. | TRBJ2-2 | TRBV11-3 | CASSLDGFGQGHSTGELFF
. | TRBJ2-6 | TRBV14 | CASSPTFGANVLTF
. | TRBJ1-1 | TRBV18 | CASSLLGTGINTEAFF
. | TRBJ1-2 | TRBV14 | CASSQTGNPLGGYTF
. | TRBJ2-7 | TRBV6-6 | CASSSRQGDGEQYF
. | TRBJ1-2 | TRBV27 | CASSNIPGVMGDGYTF
. | TRBJ2-7 | TRBV11-1 | CASSLEDGHYEQYF
. | TRBJ2-2 | TRBV5-1 | CASSLDGGRNTGELFF
once | TRBJ1-5 | TRBV5-8 | CASISGGRGVSNQPQHF
few | TRBJ1-5 | TRBV7-9 | CASSSWGDQPQHF
. | TRBJ1-4 | TRBV7-9 | CASSLGQGNEKLFF
. | TRBJ2-6 | TRBV11-2 | CASSLSGGAGANVLTF
. | TRBJ2-7 | TRBV11-2 | CASSLDTGGWGSAYEQYF
. | TRBJ1-2 | TRBV30 | CAWSVPGQGNTF
. | TRBJ2-1 | TRBV19 | CASSIEEAGEQFF
. | TRBJ2-2 | TRBV2 | CASLLGTLNTGELFF
. | TRBJ1-5 | TRBV5-4 | CASSLHRSTGAGNQPQHF
. | TRBJ2-2 | TRBV7-3 | CATSKQVNTGELFF
. | TRBJ1-5 | TRBV6-5 | CASRSGVNQPQHF
. | TRBJ2-5 | TRBV28 | CASSQASGYQETQYF
few | TRBJ1-2 | TRBV28 | CASIKGNYGYTF